This T cell receptor (beta chain) was found in a study of cytomegalovirus exposure and HLA in healthy donors. Study-level findings and limits: In an earlier analysis, in some 500 donors, most V segments appeared productive either ~87% or ~30% of the time.

This clone came up once. Its antigen is currently unknown. Trimming removed 5 bases from V and 4 bases from J, with 17 bases in between. The CDR3 covers 15 residues. Germline CDR1 and CDR2: LNHDA and SQIVND (reference sequence). Researchers ran the PCR with 60 Vbeta and 13 Jbeta primers. The data were produced by immunoSEQ multiplex PCR, yet TCRdb's version contains in-frame clones alone and is incomplete. The table lists some 120,000 clones, approximately 80% of them singletons. The V and J genes are TRBV19 and TRBJ1-2; D may be TRBD1 (6 bases). Sample: PBMCs. The sequence derives from a man aged 25-45 years in good health and CMV-seropositive. The CDR3 region is CASSSTYDRTYGYTF. In nucleotides, the CDR3 is TGTGCCAGTAGTTCCACCTATGACAGGACCTATGGCTACACCTTC.